Following are 18 T cell receptor beta chains from one sample sequenced in a study of cytomegalovirus exposure and HLA in healthy donors. Use of 60 Vbeta and 13 Jbeta primers characterized the PCR. Using immunoSEQ multiplex PCR, the repertoire was profiled, and TCRdb retains in-frame clones only, with some absent. In the table there are under 250,000 clones, more than 75% of which are singletons. The sample comprised PBMCs. Receptor source: a human donor in good health.

This clone turned up a few times. The chain carries TRBV30 and TRBJ2-7, with D maybe TRBD2 (6 bases). There are 15 residues in the CDR3. Germline CDR1 reads GTSNPN; CDR2 reads SVGIG (reference sequence). With 0 bases removed from V and 7 bases from J, the gap between germline ends came to 19 bases. In nucleotides, the CDR3 is TGTGCCTGGAGTGTAAAGGGGAGGCGGGGCGGGGAGCAGTACTTC. It yields the protein CAWSVKGRRGGEQYF.

CDR3 in DNA: TGTGCCAGCAGCCAACAGGGGGCTGGGGCCAACGTCCTGACTTTC. Encoded protein: CASSQQGAGANVLTF. The V gene is TRBV4-2, the J gene TRBJ2-6; 7 bases agree with TRBD1. The CDR3 has 15 residues. Germline lookup yields CDR1 LGHNA and CDR2 YNFKEQ. V gave up 2 bases and J gave up 2 bases; unmatched junction bases: 0.

The chain joins TRBV4-2 to TRBJ2-1, with TRBD2 matching 9 bases. Germline values: CDR1 LGHNA, CDR2 YNFKEQ. V was pared by 0 bases and J by 10 bases, with 7 bases of the junction left unmatched. The CDR3 runs 15 residues. The CDR3 loop reads CASSQDAGGYWEQFF. CDR3 DNA: TGTGCCAGCAGCCAAGATGCGGGAGGGTATTGGGAGCAGTTCTTC.

This clone was counted only a few times. The gene calls are TRBV5-1 and TRBJ2-7; D uncertain. This CDR3 region has 17 residues. Looked up from germline, CDR1 is SGHRS and CDR2 is YFSETQ. V lost 7 bases, J lost 6 bases, and 29 bases lay in between. CDR3 loop: CASRLQVTGSQSSEQYF. CDR3 in DNA: TGCGCCAGCCGGCTACAAGTTACGGGTAGCCAATCGTCCGAGCAGTACTTC.

This clone has a handful of counts. The rearrangement links TRBV25-1 to TRBJ2-5; 8 bases are shared with TRBD1. Trimming cost V 10 bases and J 0 bases; bases outside gene matches: 7. Germline CDR1 is MGHDK and CDR2 is SYGVNS. The CDR3 is made up of 14 amino acids. CDR3 in DNA: TGTGCCACCCAGACAGGGGTCAACCAAGAGACCCAGTACTTC. Protein sequence: CATQTGVNQETQYF.

J is TRBJ1-1 and V is TRBV18, with 8 bases fitting TRBD1. Per germline, CDR1 KGHSH and CDR2 LQKENI. The CDR3 extends over 14 amino acids. The V gene end was trimmed by 4 bases and the J gene end by 3 bases; junction bases not matched to a gene: 4. The CDR3 spells CASSQWTGHTEAFF. DNA for the CDR3: TGTGCCAGCTCACAGTGGACAGGGCACACTGAAGCTTTCTTT.

The gene calls are TRBV5-4 and TRBJ2-1; 7 bases fit TRBD2. After removal of 3 bases from V and 6 bases from J, the junction contained 0 bases not matched to a gene. The CDR3 is 12 residues long. Germline V gives CDR1 SGHNT, CDR2 YYREEE (reference sequence). The CDR3 sequence: CASSWEGNEQFF. CDR3 DNA: TGTGCCAGCAGCTGGGAGGGCAATGAGCAGTTCTTC.

The CDR3: CASSSTSGFYNEQFF. The CDR3 DNA is TGTGCCAGCAGCTCCACTAGCGGCTTCTACAATGAGCAGTTCTTC. The J gene is TRBJ2-1, the V gene TRBV5-4; 8 bases map to TRBD2. The V gene end was trimmed by 3 bases and the J gene end by 3 bases; junction bases not matched to a gene: 5. The CDR3 has 15 amino acids. Germline loops: CDR1 SGHNT, CDR2 YYREEE (reference sequence).

This clone was seen a single time. This rearrangement joins TRBV5-1 to TRBJ2-2; TRBD1 matches at 7 bases. With V trimmed by 3 bases and J by 5 bases, 1 base remained unmatched. Per the germline V gene, CDR1 is SGHRS and CDR2 is YFSETQ. This CDR3 has 13 amino acids. The CDR3 DNA reads TGCGCCAGCAGCTACAGGGGAACCGGGGAGCTGTTTTTT. It is translated as CASSYRGTGELFF. The full variable domain, completed using reference TRBV5-1 and TRBJ2-2, is KAGVTQTPRYLIKTRGQQVTLSCSPISGHRSVSWYQQTPGQGLQFLFEYFSETQRNKGNFPGRFSGRQFSNSRSEMNVSTLELGDSALYLCASSYRGTGELFFGEGSRLTVL.

This sequence joins TRBV19 and TRBJ1-5, with D tentatively TRBD1 (6 bases). V lost 8 bases and J 7 bases, leaving 18 bases between the germline ends. Germline CDR1 reads LNHDA; CDR2 reads SQIVND (reference sequence). CDR3 size: 14 residues. CDR3 amino acids: CASAEGGGQQPQHF. CDR3 nucleotide sequence: TGTGCCAGTGCTGAGGGAGGGGGGCAGCAGCCCCAGCATTTT.

The rearrangement links TRBV6-5 to TRBJ1-4; TRBD1 agrees at 7 bases. The CDR3 extends over 14 amino acids. CDR1 is MNHEY and CDR2 is SVGAGI in the germline V gene. J gave up 4 bases and V 5 bases, and 4 bases lay outside the gene matches. DNA for the CDR3: TGTGCCAGCAGTACGACAGGGATTAATGAAAAACTGTTTTTT. Translated, it gives CASSTTGINEKLFF.

CDR3: CASSLSGGTAAGEQFF. The CDR3 nucleotides read TGCGCCAGCAGCTTGAGTGGCGGGACCGCTGCGGGTGAGCAGTTCTTC. V is TRBV5-1 and J is TRBJ2-1, with D possibly matching TRBD2 (6 bases). The CDR3 runs 16 residues. V was clipped by 1 base and J by 9 bases, with 20 bases between them. CDR1 and CDR2 from the germline V gene are SGHRS and YFSETQ.

This clone was detected once. This rearrangement joins TRBV2 to TRBJ2-5; D possibly corresponds to TRBD1 (6 bases). Germline V gene lookup returns CDR1 SNHLY and CDR2 FYNNEI. CDR3 length equals 15 residues. V was pared by 3 bases and J by 2 bases, with 13 bases between. This CDR3 is CASSEDSQIQETQYF. As DNA, the CDR3 is TGTGCCAGCAGTGAGGACAGCCAAATTCAAGAGACCCAGTACTTC. Full variable domain (outside the CDR3, taken from reference TRBV2 and TRBJ2-5): EPEVTQTPSHQVTQMGQEVILRCVPISNHLYFYWYRQILGQKVEFLVSFYNNEISEKSEIFDDQFSVERPDGSNFTLKIRSTKLEDSAMYFCASSEDSQIQETQYFGPGTRLLVL.

This rearrangement joins TRBV29-1 to TRBJ2-7; 10 bases are a match to TRBD1. The CDR3 covers 14 residues. Germline assignment: CDR1 SQVTM and CDR2 ANQGSEA. V shed 6 bases and J 2 bases; nucleotides not matched to a gene: 7. CDR3 amino acids: CSVAGGTGAYEQYF. The CDR3, as DNA: TGCAGCGTGGCCGGTGGGACAGGGGCCTACGAGCAGTACTTC.

This chain uses TRBV29-1 with TRBJ1-1; no clear D. Trimming pared 3 bases from V and 1 base from J, leaving 12 bases between. The CDR3 is 14 residues long. Germline V gene data show CDR1 as SQVTM and CDR2 as ANQGSEA. In DNA, the CDR3 is TGCAGCGTTGATAGATTCCCCGAGAACACTGAAGCTTTCTTT. This gives the protein CSVDRFPENTEAFF.

The V and J genes are TRBV27 and TRBJ2-1; 7 nucleotides match TRBD1. There are 14 residues in the CDR3. Germline-derived CDR1 and CDR2 are MNHEY and SMNVEV (reference sequence). V shed 6 bases, J shed 5 bases, and the junction held 7 bases outside the gene matches. The CDR3 is CASSRTGVHNEQFF. The CDR3 nucleotides read TGTGCCAGCAGCCGTACAGGGGTCCACAATGAGCAGTTCTTC.

V and J are TRBV27 and TRBJ1-2; maybe TRBD1 (5 bases). CDR3 length: 14 amino acids. Per the germline V gene, CDR1 is MNHEY and CDR2 is SMNVEV (reference sequence). V was pared by 3 bases and J by 4 bases, with 12 bases between. The CDR3 bases are TGTGCCAGCAGTTTGCGAAGGGGCAGCTATGGCTACACCTTC. It yields the protein CASSLRRGSYGYTF.

This clone occurred once. The CDR3 nucleotides read TGTGCCAGCAGTCCCTCGCGCCTACGGCGGGGCCGCTACGAGCAGTACTTC. Its translation is CASSPSRLRRGRYEQYF. This rearrangement joins TRBV27 to TRBJ2-7; possibly TRBD2 for D (6 bases). This CDR3 is 17 amino acids long. Germline CDR1 and CDR2: MNHEY and SMNVEV (reference sequence). The V gene lost 5 bases and the J gene lost 3 bases, with 23 bases spanning the gap.